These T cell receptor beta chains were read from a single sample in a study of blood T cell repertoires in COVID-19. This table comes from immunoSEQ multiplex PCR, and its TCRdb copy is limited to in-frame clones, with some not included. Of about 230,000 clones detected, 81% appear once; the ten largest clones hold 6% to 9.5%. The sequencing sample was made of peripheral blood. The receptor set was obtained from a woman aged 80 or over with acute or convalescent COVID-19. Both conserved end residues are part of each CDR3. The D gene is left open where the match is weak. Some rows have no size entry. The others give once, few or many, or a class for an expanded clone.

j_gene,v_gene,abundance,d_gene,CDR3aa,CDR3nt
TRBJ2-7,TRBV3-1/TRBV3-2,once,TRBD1,CASRLRPGQGYEQYF,TGTGCCAGCAGACTGCGGCCGGGACAGGGCTACGAGCAGTACTTC
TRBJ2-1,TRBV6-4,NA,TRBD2,CASSDSRGRPNNEQFF,TGTGCCAGCAGTGACTCGCGCGGGAGGCCAAACAATGAGCAGTTCTTC
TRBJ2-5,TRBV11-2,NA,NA,CASSLGLQLETQYF,TGTGCCAGCAGCTTAGGATTACAGCTGGAGACCCAGTACTTC
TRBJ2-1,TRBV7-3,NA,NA,CASSLWAISGYNEQFF,TGTGCCAGCAGCTTATGGGCGATTTCAGGCTACAATGAGCAGTTCTTC
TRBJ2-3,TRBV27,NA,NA,CASMSTGSHFFTDTQYF,TGTGCCAGCATGTCAACAGGGTCACACTTTTTCACAGATACGCAGTATTTT
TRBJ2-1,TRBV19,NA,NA,CASRGLGRTNEQFF,TGTGCCAGTAGAGGCTTGGGCAGAACCAATGAGCAGTTCTTC
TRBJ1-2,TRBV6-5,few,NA,CASSYNYIYGYTF,TGTGCCAGCAGTTACAATTACATATATGGCTACACCTTC
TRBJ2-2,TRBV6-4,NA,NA,CASSSQFPTGELFF,TGTGCCAGCAGTTCTCAGTTCCCGACCGGGGAGCTGTTTTTT
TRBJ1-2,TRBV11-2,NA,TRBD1,CASSLGQGPLYGYTF,TGTGCCAGCAGCTTAGGACAGGGGCCCCTCTATGGCTACACCTTC
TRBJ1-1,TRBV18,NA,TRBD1,CASSPQGASEAFF,TGTGCCAGCTCACCGCAGGGGGCTAGTGAAGCTTTCTTT
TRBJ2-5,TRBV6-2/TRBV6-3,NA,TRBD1,CASSLTGGAGETQYF,TGTGCCAGCAGTTTGACAGGGGGCGCGGGAGAGACCCAGTACTTC
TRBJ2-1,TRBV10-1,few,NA,CASSESSGLFNEQFF,TGCGCCAGCAGTGAGTCTTCGGGACTGTTCAATGAGCAGTTCTTC
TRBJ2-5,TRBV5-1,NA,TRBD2,CASRRQTSGGETQYF,TGCGCCAGCAGGCGCCAGACTAGCGGGGGTGAGACCCAGTACTTC
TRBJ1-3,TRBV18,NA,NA,CASSPDVSPGNTIYF,TGTGCCAGCTCACCCGACGTGAGCCCGGGTAACACCATATATTTT
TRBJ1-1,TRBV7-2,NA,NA,CASNRGGKGNTEAFF,TGTGCCAGCAACCGCGGGGGGAAGGGGAACACTGAAGCTTTCTTT
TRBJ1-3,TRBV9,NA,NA,CASSAAKDWISGNTIYF,TGTGCCAGCAGCGCGGCGAAGGACTGGATATCTGGAAACACCATATATTTT
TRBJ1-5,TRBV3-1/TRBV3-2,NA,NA,CASSQDDGPLISQPQHF,TGTGCCAGCAGCCAAGATGATGGGCCTCTCATCAGTCAGCCCCAGCATTTT
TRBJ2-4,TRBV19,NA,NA,CASSRLARAGDNIQYF,TGTGCCAGTAGTCGACTCGCACGGGCAGGGGACAACATTCAGTACTTC
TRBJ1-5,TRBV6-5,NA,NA,CASSYSQTRHQPQHF,TGTGCCAGCAGTTACAGCCAAACCCGTCATCAGCCCCAGCATTTT
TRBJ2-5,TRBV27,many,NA,CASSLRALAGWRETQYF,TGTGCCAGCAGTTTGCGGGCGTTGGCGGGGTGGAGAGAGACCCAGTACTTC
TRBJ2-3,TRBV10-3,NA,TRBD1,CARITGGAGTQYF,TGTGCCAGGATTACAGGGGGTGCGGGGACGCAGTATTTT
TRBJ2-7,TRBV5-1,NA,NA,CASSLIRGRDEQYF,TGCGCCAGCAGCTTGATCAGGGGTCGGGACGAGCAGTACTTC
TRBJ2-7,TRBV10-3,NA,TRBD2,CAISPLPGLASEQYF,TGTGCCATCAGTCCACTCCCGGGACTAGCGTCCGAGCAGTACTTC
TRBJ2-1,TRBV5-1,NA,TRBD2,CASSRTSGPRGSNEQFF,TGCGCCAGCAGCCGGACTAGCGGGCCCCGTGGTAGTAATGAGCAGTTCTTC
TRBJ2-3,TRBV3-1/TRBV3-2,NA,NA,CASSLSGNRYTQYF,TGTGCCAGCAGCCTAAGCGGCAACCGTTATACGCAGTATTTT
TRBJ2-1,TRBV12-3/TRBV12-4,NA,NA,CASSLGAGEQFF,TGTGCCAGCAGTTTGGGAGCCGGTGAGCAGTTCTTC
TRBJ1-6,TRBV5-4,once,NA,CASSPTGRGYNSPLHF,TGTGCCAGCAGCCCGACGGGCAGGGGATACAATTCACCCCTCCACTTT
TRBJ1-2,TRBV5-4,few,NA,CASSSTQQGAYGYTF,TGTGCCAGCAGCTCGACCCAACAGGGCGCCTATGGCTACACCTTC
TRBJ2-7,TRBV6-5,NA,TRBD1,CASSLTGDYEQYF,TGTGCCAGCAGTCTGACAGGGGACTACGAGCAGTACTTC
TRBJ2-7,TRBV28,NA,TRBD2,CASRERTSYTYEQYF,TGTGCCAGCAGGGAACGGACTAGCTATACCTACGAGCAGTACTTC
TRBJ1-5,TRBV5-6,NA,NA,CASSLSGGAQQPQHF,TGTGCCAGCAGCTTGAGTGGGGGGGCTCAGCAGCCCCAGCATTTT
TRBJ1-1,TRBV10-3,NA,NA,CAISEPGTPNTEAFF,TGTGCCATCAGTGAGCCCGGGACACCCAACACTGAAGCTTTCTTT
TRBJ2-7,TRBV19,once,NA,CASSIDLGQGLSYEQYF,TGTGCCAGTAGTATAGATTTGGGCCAGGGGCTCTCCTACGAGCAGTACTTC
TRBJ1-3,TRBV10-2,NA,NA,CASSVGGSPGNTIYF,TGCGCCAGCAGTGTGGGGGGGTCCCCTGGAAACACCATATATTTT
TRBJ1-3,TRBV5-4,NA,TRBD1,CASSLGQGGLPGNTIYF,TGTGCCAGCAGCTTGGGACAGGGAGGTTTACCTGGAAACACCATATATTTT
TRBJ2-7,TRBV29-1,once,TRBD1,CSAQGAYEQYF,TGCAGCGCCCAGGGGGCCTACGAGCAGTACTTC
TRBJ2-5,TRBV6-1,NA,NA,CASSEADPGETQYF,TGTGCCAGCAGTGAAGCCGACCCGGGGGAGACCCAGTACTTC
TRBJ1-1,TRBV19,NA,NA,CASTNPGENTEAFF,TGTGCCAGTACGAACCCCGGAGAGAACACTGAAGCTTTCTTT
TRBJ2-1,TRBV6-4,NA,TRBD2,CASSVGGDEQFF,TGTGCCAGCAGTGTCGGGGGGGACGAGCAGTTCTTC
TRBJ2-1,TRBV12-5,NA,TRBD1,CASGLGQGASNEQFF,TGTGCTAGTGGCCTGGGACAGGGGGCGAGCAATGAGCAGTTCTTC
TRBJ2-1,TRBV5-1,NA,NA,CASSLWEDEQFF,TGCGCCAGCAGCTTGTGGGAGGATGAGCAGTTCTTC
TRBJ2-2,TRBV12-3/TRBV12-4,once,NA,CASSFLTGELFF,TGTGCCAGCAGTTTCCTTACCGGGGAGCTGTTTTTT
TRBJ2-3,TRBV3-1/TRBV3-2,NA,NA,CASSRGTASTDTQYF,TGTGCCAGCAGCCGCGGGACAGCAAGCACAGATACGCAGTATTTT
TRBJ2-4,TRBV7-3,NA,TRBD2,CASSLDSGREVSKNIQYF,TGTGCCAGCAGCTTAGACTCGGGGCGGGAGGTGAGCAAAAACATTCAGTACTTC
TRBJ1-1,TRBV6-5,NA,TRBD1,CASSTGGVGTEAFF,TGTGCCAGCAGCACAGGGGGCGTGGGGACTGAAGCTTTCTTT
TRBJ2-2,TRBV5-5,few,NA,CASSLVPGETGELFF,TGTGCCAGCAGCTTGGTGCCAGGGGAGACCGGGGAGCTGTTTTTT
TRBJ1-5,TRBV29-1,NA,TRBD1,CSVTSDRNQPQHF,TGCAGCGTTACTTCGGACAGGAATCAGCCCCAGCATTTT
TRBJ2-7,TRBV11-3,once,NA,CASSLDDSYEQYF,TGTGCCAGCAGCTTAGATGACAGCTACGAGCAGTACTTC
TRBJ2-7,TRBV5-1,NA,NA,CASSLVGRGAPSYEQYF,TGCGCCAGCAGCTTGGTTGGTCGAGGTGCGCCCTCCTACGAGCAGTACTTC
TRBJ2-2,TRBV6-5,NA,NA,CASSPRERTGELFF,TGTGCCAGCAGTCCCCGCGAGAGGACCGGGGAGCTGTTTTTT